Listed below are T cell receptor beta chains from one sample, sequenced in a study of T cell responses to AZD1222 COVID-19 vaccine. The repertoire was sequenced with immunoSEQ multiplex PCR; TCRdb's copy has only in-frame clones and lacks some. The data hold about 150,000 clones, with approximately 85% observed a single time. The specimen was peripheral blood, collected on day 0 of AZD1222 vaccination. The receptors originated from an adult in good health. Each CDR3 is given without its conserved first and last residue. Clone size is given for some rows only: seen once, a few or many times, or a class if the clone is expanded.

j_call	v_call	clone_size	cdr3_aa
TRBJ1-5	TRBV6-5	-	ASSPLMEPQH
TRBJ2-7	TRBV6-5	-	ASSEDGGLWEQY
TRBJ2-3	TRBV28	-	ASSPIRTLTDTQY
TRBJ1-2	TRBV6-6	-	ASRNGGIDGYT
TRBJ2-3	TRBV5-6	once	ASSLTGTITDTQY
TRBJ2-1	TRBV6-5	-	AETGDLWDEQF
TRBJ2-3	TRBV7-2	-	ASSSGTHRLADTQY
TRBJ1-1	TRBV16	-	ASSQLTGGIGEAF
TRBJ2-3	TRBV30	few	AWSVRPTSGRAFLADTQY
TRBJ1-3	TRBV28	-	ASSSGGAGNTIY
TRBJ2-1	TRBV7-6	once	ASSSLAGGPNEQF
TRBJ1-6	TRBV5-4	-	ASSSGQFNSPLH
TRBJ2-5	TRBV6-6	-	ASSYSVGLETQY
TRBJ1-2	TRBV28	-	ASSLRLYGYT
TRBJ2-3	TRBV29-1	-	SVDSTDTQY
TRBJ1-2	TRBV12-3/TRBV12-4	-	ASSSGRDLGYT
TRBJ2-1	TRBV5-6	-	ASSLEGGSYNEQF
TRBJ1-5	TRBV28	-	ASSWGQDYQPQH
TRBJ2-1	TRBV7-2	-	ASSLGPPSSYNEQF
TRBJ2-4	TRBV27	-	ASRPAGLAGGRNIQY
TRBJ1-3	TRBV6-6	-	ASSQAAYRDSGNTIY
TRBJ1-5	TRBV12-3/TRBV12-4	-	ASSKTGDQPQH
TRBJ1-1	TRBV3-1/TRBV3-2	-	ASSPQGMNTEAF
TRBJ2-2	TRBV29-1	few	SVHHGPSGTGELF
TRBJ1-1	TRBV28	-	ASSLRDTEAF
TRBJ1-5	TRBV29-1	-	SASGSNQPQH
TRBJ2-5	TRBV4-2	-	ASSQDGQTQY
TRBJ2-7	TRBV28	-	ASRENRGQTYEQY
TRBJ1-1	TRBV10-3	-	AITRTENTEAF
TRBJ1-2	TRBV27	few	ASSLSFNYGYT
TRBJ1-6	TRBV5-5	-	ASSFDQNYNSPLH
TRBJ1-4	TRBV4-2	-	ASSQDYRGAREKLF
TRBJ1-1	TRBV23-1	-	ASRFRGVGLDTEAF
TRBJ1-2	TRBV3-1/TRBV3-2	-	ASSVQLGGYT